A selection of T cell receptor beta chains follows, all from one sample in a study of T cell responses to AZD1222 COVID-19 vaccine. Here immunoSEQ multiplex PCR was the method, and the copy in TCRdb shows in-frame clones only, minus some. The sample shows some 120,000 clones, approximately 90% of them seen only once. The source material was peripheral blood, sampled 28 days after the second AZD1222 dose. Receptors originate from an adult who received the AZD1222 COVID-19 vaccine. Each CDR3 is given with its conserved first and last residue. A D gene is named only where the DNA matches it firmly. The size of a clone is reported for some rows only, either as once, few or many, or as a class for expanded clones.

>NA|NA|TRBJ1-1|TRBV11-2
CASSLSLNTEAFF
TGTGCCAGCAGCCTCAGTTTAAACACTGAAGCTTTCTTT
>NA|NA|TRBJ2-7|TRBV6-5
CASSAGGDEQYF
TGTGCCAGCTCGGCAGGGGGGGACGAGCAGTACTTC
>NA|NA|TRBJ2-7|TRBV28
CASRSPGRSYEQYF
TGTGCCAGCAGGTCTCCGGGACGCTCCTACGAGCAGTACTTC
>NA|NA|TRBJ2-3|TRBV2
CASSGGRTVTDTQYF
TGTGCCAGCAGTGGGGGACGCACTGTCACAGATACGCAGTATTTT
>NA|few|TRBJ1-6|TRBV28
CASRNPTVMDSPLHF
TGTGCCAGCAGAAACCCGACAGTCATGGATTCACCCCTCCACTTT
>NA|NA|TRBJ1-5|TRBV10-3
CAISERGIQPQHF
TGTGCCATCAGTGAGCGGGGGATTCAGCCCCAGCATTTT
>NA|NA|TRBJ1-6|TRBV12-3/TRBV12-4
CASSSNPWSPLHF
TGTGCCAGCAGCTCGAACCCATGGTCACCCCTCCACTTT
>NA|NA|TRBJ2-7|TRBV4-1
CASSQEQDDSYEQYF
TGCGCCAGCAGCCAAGAACAGGACGACTCCTACGAGCAGTACTTC
>NA|NA|TRBJ2-7|TRBV4-1
CASSPLWGLWYEQYF
TGCGCCAGCAGCCCCCTTTGGGGGTTGTGGTACGAGCAGTACTTC
>TRBD2|NA|TRBJ2-7|TRBV30
CAGHRTSGIGEQYF
TGTGCCGGACATCGGACTAGCGGGATTGGGGAGCAGTACTTC
>NA|NA|TRBJ1-2|TRBV3-1/TRBV3-2
CASSQGGIYYGYTF
TGTGCCAGCAGCCAAGGGGGTATTTACTATGGCTACACCTTC
>NA|NA|TRBJ1-6|TRBV27
CASSQPVWGPLHF
TGTGCCAGCAGTCAACCGGTATGGGGCCCCCTCCACTTT
>TRBD1|NA|TRBJ1-4|TRBV12-3/TRBV12-4
CASSGTGKLFF
TGTGCCAGCAGTGGGACAGGTAAACTGTTTTTT
>TRBD1|NA|TRBJ2-7|TRBV19
CASSIAPPSRTGHLYEQYF
TGTGCCAGTAGTATAGCCCCGCCCTCTAGGACAGGGCACCTCTACGAGCAGTACTTC
>NA|NA|TRBJ2-7|TRBV21-1
CARPPRGPYEQYF
TGTGCCAGGCCCCCCAGGGGGCCATACGAGCAGTACTTC
>NA|NA|TRBJ2-6|TRBV19
CASSIQLSGANVLTF
TGTGCCAGTAGTATACAGCTATCTGGGGCCAACGTCCTGACTTTC
>TRBD2|NA|TRBJ2-1|TRBV15
CATSRRSGTSTNEQFF
TGTGCCACCAGCAGAAGGAGCGGGACCAGCACGAATGAGCAGTTCTTC
>TRBD2|NA|TRBJ2-7|TRBV11-2
CASSSRLAGGKIVSYEQYF
TGTGCCAGCAGCTCCCGACTAGCGGGAGGGAAGATCGTTAGCTACGAGCAGTACTTC
>TRBD1|NA|TRBJ2-3|TRBV5-4
CASSSTGGSTDTQYF
TGTGCCAGCAGCAGCACAGGGGGCTCCACAGATACGCAGTATTTT
>NA|NA|TRBJ2-3|TRBV3-1/TRBV3-2
CASSLLAVDTQYF
TGTGCCAGCAGCCTCCTGGCCGTTGATACGCAGTATTTT
>NA|NA|TRBJ1-5|TRBV19
CASSPRTDYSNQPQHF
TGTGCCAGTAGTCCCCGGACGGATTATAGCAATCAGCCCCAGCATTTT
>NA|NA|TRBJ2-7|TRBV3-1/TRBV3-2
CASSQGVGDSYEQYF
TGTGCCAGCAGCCAAGGGGTGGGGGACTCCTACGAGCAGTACTTC
>NA|NA|TRBJ1-3|TRBV29-1
CSAKFRTEGLLYSGNTIYF
TGCAGCGCTAAATTCAGGACGGAGGGCCTCCTCTACTCTGGAAACACCATATATTTT
>NA|NA|TRBJ2-3|TRBV7-9
CASSLVMSGADTQYF
TGTGCCAGCAGCTTAGTAATGTCGGGCGCAGATACGCAGTATTTT
>NA|NA|TRBJ2-7|TRBV7-3
CASSQGGGWSSYEQYF
TGTGCCAGCAGCCAGGGGGGCGGTTGGAGCTCCTACGAGCAGTACTTC
>TRBD1|NA|TRBJ1-6|TRBV2
CASTDGTGRSPLHF
TGTGCCAGCACGGACGGGACAGGGAGGTCACCCCTCCACTTT
>NA|NA|TRBJ2-7|TRBV6-1
CASSEEPGYTYEQYF
TGTGCCAGCAGTGAAGAGCCCGGATATACCTACGAGCAGTACTTC
>TRBD2|NA|TRBJ2-7|TRBV5-1
CASSPRDRVAGGSYEQYF
TGCGCCAGCAGCCCCCGGGACCGAGTAGCGGGAGGATCCTACGAGCAGTACTTC
>TRBD1|NA|TRBJ2-7|TRBV2
CASSGRDSPSSYEQYF
TGTGCCAGCAGTGGAAGGGACAGCCCGAGCTCCTACGAGCAGTACTTC
>NA|NA|TRBJ2-3|TRBV6-5
CASSSPVQDTQYF
TGTGCCAGCAGTTCCCCCGTTCAGGATACGCAGTATTTT
>NA|NA|TRBJ1-6|TRBV28
CASTQGNKSPLHF
TGTGCCAGCACACAGGGAAATAAGTCACCCCTCCACTTT
>TRBD1|NA|TRBJ1-1|TRBV10-3
CAISPGQGNTEAFF
TGTGCCATCAGCCCGGGACAGGGGAACACTGAAGCTTTCTTT
>NA|NA|TRBJ2-7|TRBV27
CASSFWGPEYEQYF
TGTGCCAGCAGTTTTTGGGGGCCGGAGTACGAGCAGTACTTC
>NA|NA|TRBJ1-4|TRBV28
CASRGTPNEKLFF
TGTGCCAGCAGGGGGACACCCAATGAAAAACTGTTTTTT
>NA|NA|TRBJ1-2|TRBV2
CASSDHGQYGYTF
TGTGCCAGCAGTGATCACGGACAGTATGGCTACACCTTC
>TRBD2|NA|TRBJ2-3|TRBV11-2
CASSTGLAGVLDTQYF
TGTGCCAGCAGCACGGGACTAGCGGGAGTCTTAGATACGCAGTATTTT
>TRBD2|NA|TRBJ2-5|TRBV30
CAWSVLRTSGSRETQYF
TGTGCCTGGAGTGTACTAAGGACTAGCGGGAGCCGGGAGACCCAGTACTTC
>NA|NA|TRBJ1-5|TRBV27
CASSRDSRGNQPQHF
TGTGCCAGCAGCCGCGACAGTAGGGGCAATCAGCCCCAGCATTTT
>NA|NA|TRBJ2-7|TRBV18
CASSPLNLGTYEQYF
TGTGCCAGCTCACCACTAAATCTAGGCACCTACGAGCAGTACTTC
>NA|NA|TRBJ1-1|TRBV4-1
CASSQDRMAGKNTEAFF
TGCGCCAGCAGCCAAGATCGTATGGCAGGAAAGAACACTGAAGCTTTCTTT
>NA|NA|TRBJ2-2|TRBV19
CASSISGGTTGELFF
TGTGCCAGTAGTATTTCCGGCGGGACCACCGGGGAGCTGTTTTTT
>TRBD1|NA|TRBJ1-5|TRBV6-5
CASRRDRSNQPQHF
TGTGCCAGCAGGAGGGACAGGAGCAATCAGCCCCAGCATTTT
>TRBD1|NA|TRBJ1-2|TRBV14
CASRPTGGSYGYTF
TGTGCCAGCAGGCCCACAGGGGGCAGTTATGGCTACACCTTC
>NA|NA|TRBJ1-5|TRBV4-1
CASSPGQYNQPQHF
TGCGCCAGCAGCCCCGGACAGTACAATCAGCCCCAGCATTTT
>NA|NA|TRBJ2-1|TRBV24-1
CATSVTVGSEQFF
TGTGCCACCAGTGTTACCGTGGGGTCGGAGCAGTTCTTC
>TRBD2|NA|TRBJ2-1|TRBV5-1
CASSPETSGSNEQFF
TGCGCCAGCAGCCCTGAGACTAGCGGGAGCAATGAGCAGTTCTTC
>TRBD2|NA|TRBJ2-3|TRBV15
CATSRDRLAGSTDTQYF
TGTGCCACCAGCAGAGATAGACTAGCGGGCAGCACAGATACGCAGTATTTT
>TRBD1|few|TRBJ2-7|TRBV5-1
CASSGFPGGRTYEQYF
TGCGCCAGCAGCGGATTTCCAGGGGGCAGGACCTACGAGCAGTACTTC
>NA|NA|TRBJ2-4|TRBV11-3
CASIWRGRKNIQYF
TGTGCCAGCATCTGGAGGGGGCGTAAAAACATTCAGTACTTC
>NA|NA|TRBJ1-2|TRBV2
CASSEGRGIYGYTF
TGTGCCAGCAGTGAGGGGAGAGGGATCTATGGCTACACCTTC